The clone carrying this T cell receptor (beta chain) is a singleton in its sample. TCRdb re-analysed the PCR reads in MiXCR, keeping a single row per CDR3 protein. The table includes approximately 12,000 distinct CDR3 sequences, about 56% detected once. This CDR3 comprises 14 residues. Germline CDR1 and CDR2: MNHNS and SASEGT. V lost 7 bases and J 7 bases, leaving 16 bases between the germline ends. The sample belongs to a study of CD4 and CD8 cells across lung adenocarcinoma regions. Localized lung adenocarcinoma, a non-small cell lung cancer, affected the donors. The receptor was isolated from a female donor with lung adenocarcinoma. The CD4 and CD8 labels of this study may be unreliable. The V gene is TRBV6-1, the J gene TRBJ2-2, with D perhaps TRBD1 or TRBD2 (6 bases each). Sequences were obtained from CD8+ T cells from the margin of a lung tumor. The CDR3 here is CASTITQGGGELFF. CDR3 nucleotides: TGTGCCAGCACCATTACACAGGGAGGCGGGGAGCTGTTTTTT.